The rows below give T cell receptor beta chains drawn from one sample of a study of T cells expressing NK-cell markers. TCRdb re-called the 5' RACE reads and catalogs CDR3 proteins one per entry, DNA excluded. Its table records about 460,000 distinct CDR3 sequences. The sequencing input was blood T cells: a sorted CD56 or NKG2C T cell subset, CD4+ or CD8+ T cells, or bulk PBMC T cells (not recorded which). The receptors come from a woman in her forties or fifties in good health. The CDR3 runs from the conserved cysteine through the conserved F or W.

TRBJ2-4	TRBV27	CASSLLEGHKNIQYF
TRBJ2-1	TRBV5-1	CASEILAGVSNEQFF
TRBJ2-3	TRBV24-1	CATSDTGLAESDTQYF
TRBJ2-1	TRBV10-3	CAIRAGTSSAEQFF
TRBJ1-3	TRBV29-1	CSVGPQAGNTIYF
TRBJ2-6	TRBV24-1	CATSDPTFSGANVLTF
TRBJ2-5	TRBV7-6	CASSAGDRVAAQETQYF
TRBJ2-5	TRBV5-1	CATKRGQQETQYF
TRBJ1-1	TRBV2	CASTPVHWTEAFF
TRBJ1-6	TRBV10-3	CAISLETSYNSPLHF
TRBJ1-1	TRBV3-1	CASSQDWGQGEAFF
TRBJ2-2	TRBV5-6	CASFVAGGTGELFF
TRBJ1-2	TRBV6-1	CASSDPGLYGYTF
TRBJ2-3	TRBV29-1	CSTSGTVTDTQYF
TRBJ2-2	TRBV10-2	CASSVVPGLNTGELFF
TRBJ1-6	TRBV5-1	CASSADLNSPLHF
TRBJ1-2	TRBV6-1	CASSEASGVRGYTF
TRBJ1-1	TRBV29-1	CSSSAGTGAEAFF
TRBJ1-1	TRBV30	CAWGGGPVQAFF
TRBJ2-5	TRBV20-1	CSARTSGSSQETQYF
TRBJ2-7	TRBV20-1	CSALSSGSLRHEQYF
TRBJ2-5	TRBV20-1	CSAARRLAKETQYF
TRBJ2-3	TRBV5-1	CASSTIQGDTQYF
TRBJ2-2	TRBV6-1	CASTLGGRGELFF
TRBJ2-5	TRBV3-1	CASSQDGPNQETQYF
TRBJ2-3	TRBV6-5	CASGGMGEDTQYF
TRBJ2-4	TRBV3-1	CASSAWLAENIQYF
TRBJ2-3	TRBV11-2	CASSSSGRGPYTDTQYF
TRBJ2-1	TRBV5-4	CASSSGGFGKGYEQFF
TRBJ1-5	TRBV4-1	CASSQVPTELNQPQHF
TRBJ2-1	TRBV11-2	CASSEGLLNEQFF
TRBJ2-3	TRBV12-3/TRBV12-4	CASTDSNTDTQYF
TRBJ1-1	TRBV12-3/TRBV12-4	CASSDGRATAEAFF